This T cell receptor (beta chain) was recorded in a study of cytomegalovirus exposure and HLA in healthy donors. Vbeta (60) and Jbeta (13) primers were used in the PCR. Here immunoSEQ multiplex PCR was the method, and the copy in TCRdb shows in-frame clones only, minus some. In the table there are around 68,000 clones, about 85% of which are singletons. Whole-study findings and limits: Most observed TCR sequences were rare, whereas some public TCRs were detected in many donors. The authors reported that TCR beta sequences could predict HLA-A and HLA-B alleles. These predictions were accurate for most subjects in the first cohort.

On this clone: Its cognate antigen is unknown.

The CDR3 length is 14 residues. Germline trimming cut 7 bases from V and 4 bases from J; bases unmatched to any gene: 8. Germline CDR1 and CDR2: SGDLS and YYNGEE. Donors in the study were healthy people who gave bone marrow. This TCR was sampled from a female donor in good health and CMV-seronegative. Source material: PBMCs. This rearrangement joins TRBV9 to TRBJ1-2, with TRBD1 matching 9 bases. The CDR3 sequence: CASGTGGAPYGYTF. The CDR3 region has the DNA TGTGCCAGCGGAACAGGGGGCGCCCCCTATGGCTACACCTTC.